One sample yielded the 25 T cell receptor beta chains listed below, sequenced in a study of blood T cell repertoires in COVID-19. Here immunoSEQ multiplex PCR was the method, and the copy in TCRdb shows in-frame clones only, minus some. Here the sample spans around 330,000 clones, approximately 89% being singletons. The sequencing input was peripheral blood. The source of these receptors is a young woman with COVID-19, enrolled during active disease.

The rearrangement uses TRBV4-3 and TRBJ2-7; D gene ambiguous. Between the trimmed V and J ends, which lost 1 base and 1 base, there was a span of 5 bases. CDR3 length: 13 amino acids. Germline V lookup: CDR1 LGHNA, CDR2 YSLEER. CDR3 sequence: CASSQAESYEQYF. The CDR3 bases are TGCGCCAGCAGCCAAGCCGAGTCCTACGAGCAGTACTTC.

The CDR3 DNA reads TGTGCCAGCAGCCTTAGTGTAGGGGGATTCTACGAGCAGTACTTC. Its translation is CASSLSVGGFYEQYF. The chain recombines TRBV7-9 with TRBJ2-7, with a possible D match to TRBD1 (6 bases). The CDR3 runs 15 residues. Trimming stripped 5 bases from V and 3 bases from J, with 17 bases between. Germline V gives CDR1 SEHNR, CDR2 FQNEAQ (reference sequence).

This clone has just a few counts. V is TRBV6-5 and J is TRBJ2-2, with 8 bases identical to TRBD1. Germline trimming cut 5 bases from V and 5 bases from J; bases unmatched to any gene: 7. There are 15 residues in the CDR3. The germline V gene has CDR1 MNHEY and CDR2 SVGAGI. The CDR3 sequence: CASSPQGAGTGELFF. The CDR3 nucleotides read TGTGCCAGCAGTCCGCAGGGGGCAGGGACCGGGGAGCTGTTTTTT.

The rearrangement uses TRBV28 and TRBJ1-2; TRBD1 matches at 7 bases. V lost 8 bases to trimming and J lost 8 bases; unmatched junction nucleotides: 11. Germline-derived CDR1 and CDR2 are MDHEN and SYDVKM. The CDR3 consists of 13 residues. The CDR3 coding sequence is TGTGCCAGCCTACGGGAGGGGGCCAAAGGCTACACCTTC. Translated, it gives CASLREGAKGYTF.

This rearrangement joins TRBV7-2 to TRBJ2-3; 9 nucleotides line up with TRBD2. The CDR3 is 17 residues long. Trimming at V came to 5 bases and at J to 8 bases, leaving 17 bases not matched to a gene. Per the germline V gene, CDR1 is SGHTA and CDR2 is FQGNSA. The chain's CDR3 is CASSLRRAAGGPGTQYF. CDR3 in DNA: TGTGCCAGCAGCCTACGACGGGCGGCGGGGGGGCCGGGTACGCAGTATTTT.

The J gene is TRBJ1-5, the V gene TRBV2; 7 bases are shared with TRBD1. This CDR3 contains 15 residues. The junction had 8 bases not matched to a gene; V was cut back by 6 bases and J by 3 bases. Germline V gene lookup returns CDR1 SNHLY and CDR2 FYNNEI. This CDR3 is CASRGIGTVNQPQHF. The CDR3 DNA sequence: TGTGCCAGCAGGGGAATCGGGACAGTCAATCAGCCCCAGCATTTT.

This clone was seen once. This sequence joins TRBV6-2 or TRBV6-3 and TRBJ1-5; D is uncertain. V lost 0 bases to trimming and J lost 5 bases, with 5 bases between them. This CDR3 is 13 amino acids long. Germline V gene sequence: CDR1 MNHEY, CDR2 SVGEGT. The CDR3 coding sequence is TGTGCCAGCAGTTACTCGAGGGATCAGCCCCAGCATTTT. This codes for CASSYSRDQPQHF.

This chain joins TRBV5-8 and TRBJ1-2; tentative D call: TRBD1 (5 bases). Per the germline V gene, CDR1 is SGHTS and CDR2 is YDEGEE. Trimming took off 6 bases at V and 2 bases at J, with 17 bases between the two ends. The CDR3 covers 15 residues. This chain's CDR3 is CASTLPGGTNYGYTF. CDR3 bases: TGTGCCAGCACCCTCCCCGGGGGGACGAACTATGGCTACACCTTC.

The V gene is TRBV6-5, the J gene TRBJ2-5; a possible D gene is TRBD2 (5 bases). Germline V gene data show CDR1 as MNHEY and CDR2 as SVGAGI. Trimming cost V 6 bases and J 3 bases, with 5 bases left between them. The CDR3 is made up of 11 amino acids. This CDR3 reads CASRLEETQYF. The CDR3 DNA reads TGTGCCAGCAGACTAGAAGAGACCCAGTACTTC.

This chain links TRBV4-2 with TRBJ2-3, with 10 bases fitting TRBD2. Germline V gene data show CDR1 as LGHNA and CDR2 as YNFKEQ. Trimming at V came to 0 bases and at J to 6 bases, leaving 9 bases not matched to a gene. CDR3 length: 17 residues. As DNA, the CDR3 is TGTGCCAGCAGCCAAGAATTAAGCGGGGGGGTACTTGATACGCAGTATTTT. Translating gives CASSQELSGGVLDTQYF.

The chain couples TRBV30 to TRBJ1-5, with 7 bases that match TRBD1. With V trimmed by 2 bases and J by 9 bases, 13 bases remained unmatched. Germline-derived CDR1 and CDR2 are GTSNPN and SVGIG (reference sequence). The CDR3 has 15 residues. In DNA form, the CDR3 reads TGTGCCTGGAGTTCCGGGACAGCGCCACTGGGGCCCCAGCATTTT. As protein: CAWSSGTAPLGPQHF.

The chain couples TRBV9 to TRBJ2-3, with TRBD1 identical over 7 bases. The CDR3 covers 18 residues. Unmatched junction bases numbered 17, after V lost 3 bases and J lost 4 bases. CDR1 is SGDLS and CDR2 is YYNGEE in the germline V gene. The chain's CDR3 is CASSGRPRDSSGADTQYF. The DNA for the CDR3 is TGTGCCAGCAGCGGTCGCCCCCGGGACAGCAGCGGTGCAGATACGCAGTATTTT. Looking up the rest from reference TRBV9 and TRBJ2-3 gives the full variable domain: DSGVTQTPKHLITATGQRVTLRCSPRSGDLSVYWYQQSLDQGLQFLIQYYNGEERAKGNILERFSAQQFPDLHSELNLSSLELGDSALYFCASSGRPRDSSGADTQYFGPGTRLTVL.

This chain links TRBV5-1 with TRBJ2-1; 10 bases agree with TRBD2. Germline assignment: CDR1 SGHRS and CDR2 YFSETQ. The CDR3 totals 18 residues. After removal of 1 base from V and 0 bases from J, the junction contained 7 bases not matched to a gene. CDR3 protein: CASSLYSGGRSSYNEQFF. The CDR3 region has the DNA TGCGCCAGCAGCTTGTATAGCGGGGGGCGGAGCTCCTACAATGAGCAGTTCTTC.

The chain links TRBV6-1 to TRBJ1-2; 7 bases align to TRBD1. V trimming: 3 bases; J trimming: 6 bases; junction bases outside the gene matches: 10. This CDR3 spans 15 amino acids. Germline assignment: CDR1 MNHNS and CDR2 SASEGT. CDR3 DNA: TGTGCCAGCAGTGAGTCACAGGGGCTAATCGATGGCTACACCTTC. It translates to CASSESQGLIDGYTF.

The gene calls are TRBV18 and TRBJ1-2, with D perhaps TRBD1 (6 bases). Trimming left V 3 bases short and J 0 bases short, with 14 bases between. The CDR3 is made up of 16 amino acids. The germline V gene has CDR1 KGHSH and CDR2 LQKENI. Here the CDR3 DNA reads TGTGCCAGCTCACCGGGACACTCCGAGACTAACTATGGCTACACCTTC. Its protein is CASSPGHSETNYGYTF.

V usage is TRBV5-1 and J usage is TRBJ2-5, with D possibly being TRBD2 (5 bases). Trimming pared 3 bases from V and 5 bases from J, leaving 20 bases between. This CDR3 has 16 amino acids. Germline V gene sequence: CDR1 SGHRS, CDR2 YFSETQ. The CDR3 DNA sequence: TGCGCCAGCAGCTGGCCGGGGTTAGGGTTGCGGGAGACCCAGTACTTC. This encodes CASSWPGLGLRETQYF.

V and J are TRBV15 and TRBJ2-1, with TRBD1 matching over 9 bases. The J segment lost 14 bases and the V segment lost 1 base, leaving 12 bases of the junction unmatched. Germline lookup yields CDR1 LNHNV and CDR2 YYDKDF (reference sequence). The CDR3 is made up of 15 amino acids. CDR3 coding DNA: TGTGCCACCAGCAGAGTTACAGGGGGCGCCTACTCGGAGTTCTTC. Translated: CATSRVTGGAYSEFF.

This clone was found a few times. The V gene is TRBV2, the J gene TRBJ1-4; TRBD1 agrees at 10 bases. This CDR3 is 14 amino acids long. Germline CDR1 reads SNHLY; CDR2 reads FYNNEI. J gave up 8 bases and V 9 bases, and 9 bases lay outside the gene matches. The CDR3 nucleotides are TGTGCCAGTAAGGGGGGGACAGGGGACGAAAAACTGTTTTTT. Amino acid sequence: CASKGGTGDEKLFF. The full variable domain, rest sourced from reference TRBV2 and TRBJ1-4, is EPEVTQTPSHQVTQMGQEVILRCVPISNHLYFYWYRQILGQKVEFLVSFYNNEISEKSEIFDDQFSVERPDGSNFTLKIRSTKLEDSAMYFCASKGGTGDEKLFFGSGTQLSVL.

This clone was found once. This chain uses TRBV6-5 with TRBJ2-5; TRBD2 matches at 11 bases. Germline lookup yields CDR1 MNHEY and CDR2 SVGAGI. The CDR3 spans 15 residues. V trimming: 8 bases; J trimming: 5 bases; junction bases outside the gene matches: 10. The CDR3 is CASQLLAGGLETQYF. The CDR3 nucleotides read TGTGCCAGCCAACTTCTAGCGGGGGGACTGGAGACCCAGTACTTC.

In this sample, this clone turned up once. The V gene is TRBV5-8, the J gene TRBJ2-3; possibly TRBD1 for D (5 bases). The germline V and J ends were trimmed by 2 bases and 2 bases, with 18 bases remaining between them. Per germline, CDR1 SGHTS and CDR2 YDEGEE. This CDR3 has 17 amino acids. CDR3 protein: CASSFGRQGSLTDTQYF. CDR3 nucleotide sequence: TGTGCCAGCAGCTTCGGTCGCCAGGGTTCTCTCACAGATACGCAGTATTTT.

The CDR3 loop is CASRVASNTGELFF. For the CDR3, the DNA is TGTGCCAGCAGAGTAGCGTCGAACACCGGGGAGCTGTTTTTT. The rearrangement joins TRBV13 to TRBJ2-2; maybe TRBD2 (5 bases). Germline V gene lookup returns CDR1 PRHDT and CDR2 FYEKMQ (reference sequence). The length of the CDR3 is 14 residues. Trimming took 6 bases from V and 0 from J, leaving 8 bases between them.

The CDR3 bases are TGTGCCAGTAGTATAGGTTTACGCGGGACAGGGTCTGGAGGCTACACCTTC. It translates to CASSIGLRGTGSGGYTF. V is TRBV19 and J is TRBJ1-2; 9 positions match TRBD1. Losses at the gene ends were 1 base for V and 8 bases for J; bases not matched to a gene: 14. Germline-derived CDR1 and CDR2 are LNHDA and SQIVND (reference sequence). The CDR3 sequence is 17 residues long.

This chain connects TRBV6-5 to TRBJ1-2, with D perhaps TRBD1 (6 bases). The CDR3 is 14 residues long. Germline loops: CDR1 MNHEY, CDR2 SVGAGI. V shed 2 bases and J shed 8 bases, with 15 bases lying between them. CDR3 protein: CASSYAGGPGGYTF. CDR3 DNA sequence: TGTGCCAGCAGTTACGCGGGGGGCCCGGGGGGCTACACCTTC.

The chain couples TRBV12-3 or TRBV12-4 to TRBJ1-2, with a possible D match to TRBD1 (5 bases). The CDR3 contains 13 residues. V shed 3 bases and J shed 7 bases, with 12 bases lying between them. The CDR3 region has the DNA TGTGCCAGCAGTTTTAGGCAGGGCGGTGGCTACACCTTC. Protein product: CASSFRQGGGYTF.

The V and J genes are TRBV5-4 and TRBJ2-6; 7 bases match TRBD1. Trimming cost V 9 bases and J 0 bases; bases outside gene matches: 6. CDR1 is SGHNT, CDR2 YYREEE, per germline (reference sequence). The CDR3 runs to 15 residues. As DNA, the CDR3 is TGTGCCACGCGACAGGGCTACTCTGGGGCCAACGTCCTGACTTTC. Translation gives CATRQGYSGANVLTF.